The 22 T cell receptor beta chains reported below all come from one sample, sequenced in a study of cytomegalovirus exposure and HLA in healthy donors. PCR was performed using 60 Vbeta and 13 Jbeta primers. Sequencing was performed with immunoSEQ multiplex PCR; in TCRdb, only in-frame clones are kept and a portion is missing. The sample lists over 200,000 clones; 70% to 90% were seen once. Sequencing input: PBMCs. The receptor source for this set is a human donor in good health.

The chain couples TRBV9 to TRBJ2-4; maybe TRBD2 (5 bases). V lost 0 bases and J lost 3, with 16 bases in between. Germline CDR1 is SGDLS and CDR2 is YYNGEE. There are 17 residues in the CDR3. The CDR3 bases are TGTGCCAGCAGCGTAGGTGTCGCGGGTTCTAACAAAAACATTCAGTACTTC. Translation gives CASSVGVAGSNKNIQYF. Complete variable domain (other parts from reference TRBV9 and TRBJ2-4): DSGVTQTPKHLITATGQRVTLRCSPRSGDLSVYWYQQSLDQGLQFLIQYYNGEERAKGNILERFSAQQFPDLHSELNLSSLELGDSALYFCASSVGVAGSNKNIQYFGAGTRLSVL.

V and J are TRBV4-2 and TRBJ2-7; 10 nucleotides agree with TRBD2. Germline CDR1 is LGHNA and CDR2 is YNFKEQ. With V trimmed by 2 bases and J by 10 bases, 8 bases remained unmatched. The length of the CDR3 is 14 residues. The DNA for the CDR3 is TGTGCCAGCAGCCAACTAGCGGGAGACCCAAATCAGTACTTC. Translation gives CASSQLAGDPNQYF.

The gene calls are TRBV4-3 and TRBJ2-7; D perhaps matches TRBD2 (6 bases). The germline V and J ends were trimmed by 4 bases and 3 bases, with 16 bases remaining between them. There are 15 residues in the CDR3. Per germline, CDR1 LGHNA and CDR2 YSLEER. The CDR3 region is CASSPGGAGLYEQYF. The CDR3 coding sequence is TGCGCCAGCAGCCCCGGGGGAGCGGGCCTCTACGAGCAGTACTTC.

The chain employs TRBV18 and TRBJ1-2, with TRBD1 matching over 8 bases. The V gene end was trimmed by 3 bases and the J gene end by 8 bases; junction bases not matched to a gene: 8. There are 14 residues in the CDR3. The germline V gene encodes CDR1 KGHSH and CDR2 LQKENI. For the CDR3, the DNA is TGTGCCAGCTCACCCGGGACAGGAACGCTCGGCTACACCTTC. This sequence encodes CASSPGTGTLGYTF.

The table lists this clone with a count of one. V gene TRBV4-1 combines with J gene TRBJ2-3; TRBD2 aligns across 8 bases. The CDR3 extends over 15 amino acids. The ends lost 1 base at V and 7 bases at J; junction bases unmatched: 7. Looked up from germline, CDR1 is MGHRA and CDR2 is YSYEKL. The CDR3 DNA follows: TGCGCCAGCAGCCAAGCTCTCGCGGGAGGAAATACGCAGTATTTT. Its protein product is CASSQALAGGNTQYF.

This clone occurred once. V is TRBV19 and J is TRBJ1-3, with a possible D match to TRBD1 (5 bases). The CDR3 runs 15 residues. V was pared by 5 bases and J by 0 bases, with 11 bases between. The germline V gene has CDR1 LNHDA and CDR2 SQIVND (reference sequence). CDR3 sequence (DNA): TGTGCCAGTAGTCCCCGACAGTCCTCTGGAAACACCATATATTTT. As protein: CASSPRQSSGNTIYF.

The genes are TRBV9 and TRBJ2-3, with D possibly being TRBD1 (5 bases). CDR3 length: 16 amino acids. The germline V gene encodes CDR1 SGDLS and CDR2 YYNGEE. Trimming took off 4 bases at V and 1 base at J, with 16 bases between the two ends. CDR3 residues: CASSQGGILGTDTQYF. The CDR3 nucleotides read TGTGCCAGCAGCCAGGGCGGAATTCTCGGCACAGATACGCAGTATTTT.

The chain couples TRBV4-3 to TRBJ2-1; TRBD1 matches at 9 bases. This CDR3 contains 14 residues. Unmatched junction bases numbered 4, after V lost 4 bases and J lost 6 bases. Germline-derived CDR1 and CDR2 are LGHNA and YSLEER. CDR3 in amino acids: CASSRGQGRNEQFF. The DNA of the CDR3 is TGCGCCAGCAGCCGTGGACAGGGGCGCAATGAGCAGTTCTTC.

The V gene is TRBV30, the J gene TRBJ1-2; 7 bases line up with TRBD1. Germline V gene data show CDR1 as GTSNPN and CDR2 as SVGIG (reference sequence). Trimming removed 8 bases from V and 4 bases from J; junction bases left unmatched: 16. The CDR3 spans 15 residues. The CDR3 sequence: CARTQGDPSTYGYTF. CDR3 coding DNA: TGTGCCCGGACGCAGGGGGACCCCTCCACCTATGGCTACACCTTC.

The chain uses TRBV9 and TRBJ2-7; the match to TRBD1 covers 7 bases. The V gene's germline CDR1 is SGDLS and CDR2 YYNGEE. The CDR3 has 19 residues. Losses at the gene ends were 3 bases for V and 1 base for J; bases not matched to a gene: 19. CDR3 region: CASSAGTSRTGTVSYEQYF. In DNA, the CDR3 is TGTGCCAGCAGCGCTGGGACCTCTAGGACCGGGACAGTATCCTACGAGCAGTACTTC.

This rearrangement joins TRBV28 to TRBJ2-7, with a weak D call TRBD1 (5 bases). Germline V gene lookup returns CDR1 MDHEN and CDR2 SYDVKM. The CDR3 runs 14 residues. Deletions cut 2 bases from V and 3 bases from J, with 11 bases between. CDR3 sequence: CASSLQGAFYEQYF. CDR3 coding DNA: TGTGCCAGCAGTTTACAAGGGGCTTTCTACGAGCAGTACTTC.

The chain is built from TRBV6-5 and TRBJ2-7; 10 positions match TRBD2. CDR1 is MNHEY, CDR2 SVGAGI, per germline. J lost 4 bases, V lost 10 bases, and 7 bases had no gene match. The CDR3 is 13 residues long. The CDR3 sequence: CAIRASGSYEQYF. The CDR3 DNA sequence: TGTGCCATACGGGCTAGCGGGAGTTACGAGCAGTACTTC.

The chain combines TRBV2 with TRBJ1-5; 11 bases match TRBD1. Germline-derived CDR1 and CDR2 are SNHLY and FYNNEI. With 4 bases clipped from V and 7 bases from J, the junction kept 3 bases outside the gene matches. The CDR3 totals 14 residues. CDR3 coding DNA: TGTGCCAGCAGTGCGGACAGGGGGCTACAGCCCCAGCATTTT. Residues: CASSADRGLQPQHF.

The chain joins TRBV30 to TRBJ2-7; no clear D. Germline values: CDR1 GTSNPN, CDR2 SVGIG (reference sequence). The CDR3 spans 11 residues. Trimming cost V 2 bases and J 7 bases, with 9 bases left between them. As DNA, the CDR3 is TGTGCCTGGAGTTCCGCGTGGGAGCAGTACTTC. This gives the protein CAWSSAWEQYF.

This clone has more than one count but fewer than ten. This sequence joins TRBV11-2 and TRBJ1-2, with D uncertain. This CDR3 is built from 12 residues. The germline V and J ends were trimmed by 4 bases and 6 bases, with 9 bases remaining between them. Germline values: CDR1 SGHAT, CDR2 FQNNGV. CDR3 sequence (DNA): TGTGCCAGCAGCTCTACTAAAAATGGCTACACCTTC. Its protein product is CASSSTKNGYTF.

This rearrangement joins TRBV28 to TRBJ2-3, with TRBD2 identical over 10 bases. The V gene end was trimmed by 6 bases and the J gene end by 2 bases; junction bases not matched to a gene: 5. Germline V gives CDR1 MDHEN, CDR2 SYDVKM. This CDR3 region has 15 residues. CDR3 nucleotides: TGTGCCAGCAGCCTTACTAGCGGGACCACAGATACGCAGTATTTT. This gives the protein CASSLTSGTTDTQYF. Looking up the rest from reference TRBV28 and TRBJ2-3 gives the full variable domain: DVKVTQSSRYLVKRTGEKVFLECVQDMDHENMFWYRQDPGLGLRLIYFSYDVKMKEKGDIPEGYSVSREKKERFSLILESASTNQTSMYLCASSLTSGTTDTQYFGPGTRLTVL.

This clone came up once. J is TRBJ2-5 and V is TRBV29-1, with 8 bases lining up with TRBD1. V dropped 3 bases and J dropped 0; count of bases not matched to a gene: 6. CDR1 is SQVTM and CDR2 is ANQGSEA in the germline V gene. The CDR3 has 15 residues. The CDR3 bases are TGCAGCGTTGAGAGGAGGGACAGGAACCAAGAGACCCAGTACTTC. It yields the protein CSVERRDRNQETQYF.

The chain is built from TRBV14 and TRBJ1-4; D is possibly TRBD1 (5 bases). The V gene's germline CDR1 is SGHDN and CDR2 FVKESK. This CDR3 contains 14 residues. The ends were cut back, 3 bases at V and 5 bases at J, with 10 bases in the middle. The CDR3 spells CASSHDSINEKLFF. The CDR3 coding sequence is TGTGCCAGCAGCCACGACAGCATAAATGAAAAACTGTTTTTT. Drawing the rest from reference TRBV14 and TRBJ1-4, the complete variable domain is EAGVTQFPSHSVIEKGQTVTLRCDPISGHDNLYWYRRVMGKEIKFLLHFVKESKQDESGMPNNRFLAERTGGTYSTLKVQPAELEDSGVYFCASSHDSINEKLFFGSGTQLSVL.

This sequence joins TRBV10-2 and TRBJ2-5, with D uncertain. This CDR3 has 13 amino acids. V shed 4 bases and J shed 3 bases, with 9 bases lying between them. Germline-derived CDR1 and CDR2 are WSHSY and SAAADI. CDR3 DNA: TGCGCCAGCAGTGTTCTTCCCGAAGAGACCCAGTACTTC. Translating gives CASSVLPEETQYF.

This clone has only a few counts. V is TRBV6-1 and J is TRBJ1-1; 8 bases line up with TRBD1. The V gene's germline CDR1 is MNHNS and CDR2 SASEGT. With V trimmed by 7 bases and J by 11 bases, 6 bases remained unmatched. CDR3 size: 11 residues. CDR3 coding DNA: TGTGCCAGCAATGGGGACAGGCGGGCTTTCTTT. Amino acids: CASNGDRRAFF.

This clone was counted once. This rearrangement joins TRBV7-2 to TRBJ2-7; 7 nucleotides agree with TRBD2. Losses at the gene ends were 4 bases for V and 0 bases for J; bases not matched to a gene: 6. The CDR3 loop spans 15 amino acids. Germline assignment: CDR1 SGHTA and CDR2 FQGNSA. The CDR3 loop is CASSSSSGSSYEQYF. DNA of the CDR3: TGTGCCAGCAGCTCTTCTAGCGGCAGCTCCTACGAGCAGTACTTC.

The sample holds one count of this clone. Written as DNA, the CDR3 is TGTGCCACCAGCAGAGCGTTCCAGAGGACTAATGAAAAACTGTTTTTT. Protein sequence: CATSRAFQRTNEKLFF. The chain has TRBV15 and TRBJ1-4; no clear D. CDR1 and CDR2 (germline): LNHNV, YYDKDF (reference sequence). There are 16 residues in the CDR3. Trimming cost V 1 base and J 2 bases, with 11 bases left between them.